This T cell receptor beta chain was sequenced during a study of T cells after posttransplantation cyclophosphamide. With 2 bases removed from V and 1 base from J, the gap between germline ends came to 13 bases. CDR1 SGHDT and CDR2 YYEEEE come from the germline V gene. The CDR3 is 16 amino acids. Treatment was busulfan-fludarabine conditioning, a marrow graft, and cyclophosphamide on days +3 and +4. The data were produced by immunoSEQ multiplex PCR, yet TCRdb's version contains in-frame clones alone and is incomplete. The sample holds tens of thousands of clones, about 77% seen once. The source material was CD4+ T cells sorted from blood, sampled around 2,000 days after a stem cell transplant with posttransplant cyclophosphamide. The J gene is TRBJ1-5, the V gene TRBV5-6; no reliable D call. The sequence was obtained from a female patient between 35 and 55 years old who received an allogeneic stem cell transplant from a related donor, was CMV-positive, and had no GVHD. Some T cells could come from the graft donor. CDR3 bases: TGTGCCAGCAGCTTCCTAGGAGGGCCCAGCAATCAGCCCCAGCATTTT. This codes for CASSFLGGPSNQPQHF.